The next 17 T cell receptor beta chains were all read from a single sample in a study of cytomegalovirus exposure and HLA in healthy donors. Primers: 60 Vbeta forward and 13 Jbeta reverse. The method was immunoSEQ multiplex PCR; TCRdb's version includes in-frame clones alone and lacks a portion of them. The listing records 60,000 to 80,000 clones. Input material: PBMCs. All receptors come from a boy between 10 and 17 years old in good health and CMV-seronegative.

The genes are TRBV10-3 and TRBJ2-7, with D possibly TRBD2 on 5 matching bases. This CDR3 region has 14 residues. Germline CDR1 reads ENHRY; CDR2 reads SYGVKD. V gave up 2 bases and J gave up 0 bases, with 8 bases separating them. CDR3 nucleotides: TGTGCCATCAGTGAGCCGGGATTCTCCTACGAGCAGTACTTC. Translation: CAISEPGFSYEQYF.

This chain connects TRBV27 to TRBJ1-1; the D gene is possibly TRBD1 (6 bases). V lost 3 bases and J 5 bases, leaving 10 bases between the germline ends. Looked up from germline, CDR1 is MNHEY and CDR2 is SMNVEV (reference sequence). The CDR3 sequence is 13 residues long. The CDR3 reads CASSLGARTEAFF. CDR3 in DNA: TGTGCCAGCAGTTTGGGGGCGCGGACTGAAGCTTTCTTT.

The chain employs TRBV27 and TRBJ2-3; TRBD2 might be the D (6 bases). This CDR3 is built from 14 residues. Germline CDR1 and CDR2: MNHEY and SMNVEV (reference sequence). V was pared by 2 bases and J by 1 base, with 7 bases between. In DNA, the CDR3 is TGTGCCAGCAGTTTAAGGAGGGGCACAGATACGCAGTATTTT. This gives the protein CASSLRRGTDTQYF.

In nucleotides, the CDR3 is TGTGCCAGCCGGGAGGACAGGGGATATCAGCCCCAGCATTTT. Translating gives CASREDRGYQPQHF. The J gene is TRBJ1-5, the V gene TRBV19; 9 bases line up with TRBD1. CDR1 and CDR2 (germline): LNHDA, SQIVND (reference sequence). After removal of 9 bases from V and 5 bases from J, the junction contained 8 bases not matched to a gene. CDR3 size: 14 residues.

The chain employs TRBV19 and TRBJ1-2; D gene unclear. This CDR3 region has 13 residues. The V end was cut by 0 bases, the J end by 6 bases, with 8 bases between. Germline V CDR1 and CDR2: LNHDA, SQIVND (reference sequence). The CDR3 DNA follows: TGTGCCAGTAGTATAGAACCGAGTCATGGCTACACCTTC. Translation: CASSIEPSHGYTF.

The genes are TRBV19 and TRBJ1-2, with D possibly TRBD1 on 5 matching bases. The V gene's germline CDR1 is LNHDA and CDR2 SQIVND (reference sequence). The CDR3 extends over 21 amino acids. V was shortened by 7 bases and J by 1 base, with 34 bases between the two germline ends. The CDR3 coding sequence is TGTGCCAGTAAAGGAGAGGACAATACGGCGGATCCGACTGACTTTAACTATGGCTACACCTTC. The encoded protein is CASKGEDNTADPTDFNYGYTF.

CDR3 DNA: TGTGCCAGCTCACCACGGACTAGCGGGAGCTACGAGCAGTACTTC. Translating it yields CASSPRTSGSYEQYF. The chain is built from TRBV18 and TRBJ2-7; 13 bases agree with TRBD2. The junction had 0 bases not matched to a gene; V was cut back by 1 base and J by 3 bases. This CDR3 has 15 residues. Germline V gives CDR1 KGHSH, CDR2 LQKENI.

This rearrangement joins TRBV4-2 to TRBJ2-7; tentative D call: TRBD2 (6 bases). Germline assignment: CDR1 LGHNA and CDR2 YNFKEQ. This CDR3 is 15 amino acids long. The V and J ends lost 1 base and 0 bases respectively, with 10 bases between them. The chain's CDR3 is CASSQVLRGSYEQYF. CDR3 sequence (DNA): TGTGCCAGCAGCCAAGTCTTGCGGGGCTCCTACGAGCAGTACTTC.

This chain links TRBV7-2 with TRBJ1-1; 9 nucleotides line up with TRBD1. The germline gives CDR1 SGHTA, CDR2 FQGNSA. V lost 5 bases and J lost 3; bases outside the gene matches: 4. The CDR3 is 14 amino acids. In DNA form, the CDR3 reads TGTGCCAGCAGCCGAGACAGGGGGGACACTGAAGCTTTCTTT. The encoded protein is CASSRDRGDTEAFF.

The chain recombines TRBV2 with TRBJ1-1, with a tentative D call TRBD1 (5 bases). With 7 bases removed from V and 3 bases from J, the gap between germline ends came to 9 bases. From germline, CDR1 is SNHLY and CDR2 FYNNEI. This CDR3 is 12 amino acids long. CDR3 sequence (DNA): TGTGCCAGCATTACCAGGGACACTGAAGCTTTCTTT. Its protein is CASITRDTEAFF.

V gene TRBV7-9 combines with J gene TRBJ2-3, with 8 bases matching TRBD1. Germline CDR1 reads SEHNR; CDR2 reads FQNEAQ (reference sequence). The V gene end was trimmed by 4 bases and the J gene end by 5 bases; junction bases not matched to a gene: 8. The CDR3 covers 15 residues. CDR3 nucleotide sequence: TGTGCCAGCAGCTACGGACAGGGACATGGAGATACGCAGTATTTT. Its protein product is CASSYGQGHGDTQYF.

This chain connects TRBV5-1 to TRBJ1-1; TRBD1 aligns across 9 bases. J lost 4 bases, V lost 4 bases, and 5 bases had no gene match. Germline loops: CDR1 SGHRS, CDR2 YFSETQ. This CDR3 is 14 amino acids long. This chain's CDR3 is CASSIGQGSTEAFF. Written as DNA, the CDR3 is TGCGCCAGCAGCATTGGACAGGGGTCCACTGAAGCTTTCTTT. Supplemented by reference TRBV5-1 and TRBJ1-1, the full variable domain reads KAGVTQTPRYLIKTRGQQVTLSCSPISGHRSVSWYQQTPGQGLQFLFEYFSETQRNKGNFPGRFSGRQFSNSRSEMNVSTLELGDSALYLCASSIGQGSTEAFFGQGTRLTVV.

This chain links TRBV7-2 with TRBJ1-1; D may be TRBD1 (5 bases). Germline CDR1 is SGHTA and CDR2 is FQGNSA. V was pared by 3 bases and J by 7 bases, with 15 bases between. The CDR3 length is 14 residues. CDR3 DNA: TGTGCCAGCAGCTTTAGAATCGGGGGACTTGAAGCTTTCTTT. Amino acids: CASSFRIGGLEAFF.

The chain uses TRBV27 and TRBJ1-1, with TRBD1 matching over 7 bases. V lost 4 bases, J lost 8 bases, and 10 bases stayed unmatched. The CDR3 is 14 amino acids. Per germline, CDR1 MNHEY and CDR2 SMNVEV (reference sequence). CDR3 protein: CASSSQGTASEAFF. The CDR3 DNA sequence: TGTGCCAGCAGTTCCCAAGGGACAGCCTCCGAAGCTTTCTTT.

This chain joins TRBV25-1 and TRBJ1-1, with a possible D match to TRBD1 (6 bases). Trimming cost V 6 bases and J 5 bases, with 22 bases left between them. This CDR3 is built from 16 residues. Germline assignment: CDR1 MGHDK and CDR2 SYGVNS. CDR3 DNA sequence: TGTGCCAGCAGCGGAATGGGAGCAGGGGTAGGGACTGAAGCTTTCTTT. Its protein is CASSGMGAGVGTEAFF.

V is TRBV6-1 and J is TRBJ1-6; D is perhaps TRBD1 (6 bases). The CDR3 has 14 amino acids. Trimming pared 3 bases from V and 14 bases from J, leaving 17 bases between. Germline assignment: CDR1 MNHNS and CDR2 SASEGT. CDR3 residues: CASSERGSSLSLHF. DNA for the CDR3: TGTGCCAGCAGTGAGAGGGGGTCATCCCTGTCCCTCCACTTT.

The rearrangement links TRBV29-1 to TRBJ1-1; 7 bases are shared with TRBD1. The germline V gene has CDR1 SQVTM and CDR2 ANQGSEA. The length of the CDR3 is 14 residues. Trimming removed 4 bases from V and 3 bases from J; junction bases left unmatched: 8. The CDR3 coding sequence is TGCAGCGTTGGCGGTACAGGGGAGGACACTGAAGCTTTCTTT. Its protein product is CSVGGTGEDTEAFF.